The present T cell receptor (beta chain) was sequenced within a study of CD8 T cells in Susac syndrome. All included Susac syndrome patients satisfied recently defined diagnostic criteria for definite or probable disease. Note on this clonotype: Antigen unknown.

This CDR3 is built from 14 residues. V lost 1 base and J lost 0, with 7 bases in between. Germline values: CDR1 MGHRA, CDR2 YSYEKL. Study-level points and caveats: The relatively small number of individuals in the TCR sequencing and HLA analysis was acknowledged by the study. It was in TEMRA cells and active patients that Susac CD8+ clonal expansion peaked.

Reverse transcription of about 0.5 to 1 ug RNA was carried out with random hexamers. TCRdb ran MiXCR on the immunoSEQ multiplex PCR reads and lists one entry per CDR3 protein. The sample includes 120,000 or so distinct CDR3 sequences, about 93% seen only once; the top ten take about 0.28%. The TCR originated in a human donor with Susac syndrome. The sequenced sample was CD8+ T cells from PBMCs. The rearrangement joins TRBV4-1 to TRBJ2-7, with D uncertain. This CDR3 reads CASSQGRSSYEQYF. The CDR3 DNA reads TGCGCCAGCAGCCAAGGAAGAAGCTCCTACGAGCAGTACTTC.